The text below deals with one T cell receptor beta chain. By its share of the sample, this clonotype is medium-sized (0.01 to 0.1%). The target of this receptor is not known. No base-level quality is on record; no much larger clone is a single base apart. Libraries from unsorted PBMCs were made from 2 million PBMCs kept in RNAlater at -80 degrees C until RNA extraction. The multiple sclerosis patients were enrolled in a US clinical protocol that used magnetic resonance imaging to evaluate disease progression. Peripheral blood underwent Ficoll-Hypaque density gradient centrifugation to isolate PBMCs, which were then cryopreserved in liquid nitrogen. CDR1 MDHEN and CDR2 SYDVKM are derived from the germline V gene. V is clipped by 6 bases and J by 2 bases, and the sequence between their germline boundaries is 16 bases long. From its cysteine to its phenylalanine, the CDR3 spans 15 amino acids. Only the CDR3 DNA is retained, 45 bases long and in frame from the first base.

This sample stems from a study of neurological immune-mediated disorders (dated by TCRdb to between 2018 and 2021). Notes on the research overall: Of the approximately 34 multiple sclerosis patients, roughly 30 had relapsing-remitting MS and 3 had secondary progressive MS. The 90 to 120 TCR-beta libraries covered PBMC samples along with longitudinal samples, technical triplicates, and paired sorted CD4+ and CD8+ T-cell subsets. Of the roughly 70 subjects in the cohort, about 14 were HAM/TSP patients, about 34 were multiple sclerosis patients, and about 20 were healthy controls. The study compared peripheral blood TCR-beta repertoires of HTLV-I-associated myelopathy (HAM/TSP) patients, multiple sclerosis patients and healthy controls using UMI-based sequencing.

Study-level results and caveats: TCR clonal expansion was greatest in HAM/TSP patients and smallest in MS patients, who ranked below even healthy controls. The MS cluster showed no association with clinical or MRI features, and the authors stated that larger cohorts are needed. Expanded clones from different subjects shared no identical CDR3 amino acid sequences, which suggests that TCR-beta repertoires were private in all groups. In phylogenetic analysis, the repertoires of 18 of 34 MS patients grouped into a cluster of related CDR3 sequences, which suggests a possible signature at the repertoire level.

cDNA was synthesized by template-switch 5'RACE using a primer carrying a 10-nucleotide random unique molecular identifier by which each TCR transcript was tagged. Each sequencing run produced over 160 million TCR-beta sequences covering 15-18 subjects. The RNeasy kit was used to extract total RNA. TCR-beta VDJ regions were amplified with primers for the TCR constant region and the 5'RACE anchor, using the KAPA Real-time Library Amplification kit. Sample indexes and Illumina adaptors were added in a first PCR, and a second PCR then increased library yield. The roughly 650 bp TCR product was size-selected on a 2% E-gel SizeSelection system after Ampure bead purification. Library quality was checked on a Bioanalyzer, concentration was measured with Qubit, and libraries were quantified with the Kapa Library Quantification kit before pooling. Libraries were sequenced paired-end 2 x 150 bp on an Illumina HiSeq 2500. To increase sequence diversity, 25-30% phiX was spiked into each library pool. Processing in the source paper ran as follows. The quality-filtered reads were processed with the UMI-based MiGEC pipeline, whose error correction step removed more than 80% of the raw TCR sequences. VDJ genes were aligned to IMGT germline references, and clonotypes were defined by unique CDR3 amino acid sequence plus V-J genes. Clonal expansion, Shannon diversity, and CDR3 relatedness (CalcPairwiseDistances, ClusterSamples) were evaluated with VDJtools, and phylogenetic trees were built with CLCbio workbench. Expanded clones were defined as having at least 8 unique UMIs, based on coefficient-of-variation modelling across technical triplicates. The public reads were run again by TCRdb, first through fastp at Q25 and then through MiXCR, and only productive beta chains were kept. Here each entry gathers all rows of one CDR3 protein and keeps the most common genes and DNA. TCRdb, not the original authors, processed these V and J calls. Across this sample there are 20,000 or so distinct CDR3 sequences, with roughly 2.7% seen only once. The ten top clones hold 5.5% of the sample.

Sequenced material: PBMCs. The chain is made from TRBV28 and TRBJ1-2; a weak D assignment points to TRBD1 (5 bases agree). The sequence derives from a young woman with multiple sclerosis. The base sequence is TGTGCCAGCAGATTTAGCGGGGGTTCAAACTATGGCTACACCTTC. Its translation is CASRFSGGSNYGYTF.